A single sample gave rise to the 26 T cell receptor beta chains below, sequenced in a study of T-cell reconstitution after alpha-beta-depleted transplantation in children. As it was prepared, the TCRbeta library received unique molecular identifiers. TCRdb independently ran MiXCR on the PCR reads; one entry per CDR3 protein. Of 400,000 to 500,000 distinct CDR3 sequences detected, approximately 10% appear once; the ten largest clones hold 5% to 6.5%. The specimen was PBMCs from the stem cell graft donor, collected from the stem cell graft. All receptors come from a human donor who donated a stem cell graft to a child with acute myeloid leukemia.

This clonotype came up many times. V and J are TRBV29-1 and TRBJ2-3; TRBD1 agrees at 12 bases. The germline V gene encodes CDR1 SQVTM and CDR2 ANQGSEA. The CDR3 contains 13 residues. Trimming removed 6 bases from V and 2 bases from J; junction bases left unmatched: 0. The CDR3 bases are TGCAGCGTGGGACAGGGGGCCACAGATACGCAGTATTTT. Its translation: CSVGQGATDTQYF.

This clonotype came up a few times. The rearrangement uses TRBV12-3 or TRBV12-4 and TRBJ1-3; tentative D call: TRBD1 (6 bases). This CDR3 contains 14 residues. Deletions cut 5 bases from V and 4 bases from J, with 12 bases between. CDR3 nucleotide sequence: TGTGCCAGCAGTCTACAGGGAAACGGAAACACCATATATTTT. It translates to CASSLQGNGNTIYF.

This clonotype has a count of ten or more. V usage is TRBV5-1 and J usage is TRBJ1-2; 10 positions match TRBD1. The ends lost 4 bases at V and 8 bases at J; junction bases unmatched: 5. Germline V gives CDR1 SGHRS, CDR2 YFSETQ. This CDR3 has 13 residues. The CDR3 loop reads CASSPRTGGGYTF. The CDR3 nucleotides read TGCGCCAGCAGCCCTCGGACAGGGGGAGGCTACACCTTC.

Many counts were recorded for this clonotype. The rearrangement links TRBV6-1 to TRBJ2-5; tentatively, D is TRBD1 (6 bases). The V end was cut by 6 bases, the J end by 4 bases, with 21 bases between. The CDR3 contains 16 residues. Germline V CDR1 and CDR2: MNHNS, SASEGT. In nucleotides, the CDR3 is TGTGCCAGCAGAGGGGGTCTGTTCGCGAGCAGAGAGACCCAGTACTTC. Protein product: CASRGGLFASRETQYF.

This clonotype was observed a few times. Here the CDR3 DNA reads TGCAGTGCTAGAGATCGACTAGCGGGAGTTTACGAGCAGTACTTC. Translating gives CSARDRLAGVYEQYF. V usage is TRBV20-1 and J usage is TRBJ2-7; 12 nucleotides agree with TRBD2. V was clipped by 0 bases and J by 4 bases; unmatched bases: 4. The CDR3 is made up of 15 amino acids. Looked up from germline, CDR1 is DFQATT and CDR2 is SNEGSKA (reference sequence).

Regarding this clonotype: A read error may account for a junction end that differs from germline. The chain carries TRBV20-1 and TRBJ2-4; a possible D gene is TRBD2 (5 bases). CDR1 DFQATT and CDR2 SNEGSKA come from the germline V gene (reference sequence). This CDR3 has 17 residues. CDR3 sequence: CCARRAGSGLAKNIQYF. The DNA of the CDR3 is TGCTGTGCCCGGCGGGCCGGCTCAGGCTTAGCCAAAAACATTCAGTACTTC.

This clonotype was detected a few times. J is TRBJ1-1 and V is TRBV4-1; weak D call: TRBD1 (5 bases). From germline, CDR1 is MGHRA and CDR2 YSYEKL. The CDR3 loop spans 16 amino acids. With 4 bases removed from V and 0 bases from J, the gap between germline ends came to 15 bases. The CDR3 coding sequence is TGCGCCAGCAGCCCGATGACAGAGATCATGAACACTGAAGCTTTCTTT. The encoded protein is CASSPMTEIMNTEAFF.

V gene TRBV12-3 or TRBV12-4 combines with J gene TRBJ2-5, with D perhaps matching TRBD2 (5 bases). The CDR3 has 13 residues. V lost 3 bases to trimming and J lost 6 bases, with 11 bases between them. CDR3 DNA sequence: TGTGCCAGCAGTTTTATGCGGGCACAGACCCAGTACTTC. Translation gives CASSFMRAQTQYF.

The V call is TRBV7-9, the J call TRBJ2-3; D perhaps matches TRBD2 (5 bases). Trimming took off 8 bases at V and 0 bases at J, with 12 bases between the two ends. Germline CDR1 is SEHNR and CDR2 is FQNEAQ (reference sequence). There are 14 residues in the CDR3. CDR3 amino acids: CASGEGLSTDTQYF. The DNA for the CDR3 is TGTGCCAGCGGAGAGGGCCTAAGCACAGATACGCAGTATTTT.

This clonotype has ten or more counts. This chain uses TRBV29-1 with TRBJ2-1; the D is unclear. Between the trimmed V and J ends, which lost 0 bases and 6 bases, there was a span of 15 bases. The CDR3 spans 15 residues. Per the germline V gene, CDR1 is SQVTM and CDR2 is ANQGSEA. The CDR3, as DNA: TGCAGCGTTGAAGATGAGACGGGTTTTTTCAATGAGCAGTTCTTC. The encoded protein is CSVEDETGFFNEQFF.

The genes are TRBV5-1 and TRBJ1-5, with D possibly being TRBD1 (6 bases). The V end was cut by 4 bases, the J end by 5 bases, with 16 bases between. The length of the CDR3 is 15 residues. In germline, CDR1 is SGHRS, CDR2 YFSETQ. The CDR3, as DNA: TGCGCCAGCAGCCCGTCCCCAGGGGCCGATCAGCCCCAGCATTTT. It is translated as CASSPSPGADQPQHF.

The chain couples TRBV20-1 to TRBJ2-3; the D gene could be TRBD1 or TRBD2 (5 bases each). V was pared by 6 bases and J by 0 bases, with 19 bases between. Per the germline V gene, CDR1 is DFQATT and CDR2 is SNEGSKA (reference sequence). The CDR3 consists of 16 residues. The CDR3 is CSAKRASGGSTDTQYF. The CDR3 nucleotides read TGCAGTGCAAAACGCGCAAGTGGGGGAAGCACAGATACGCAGTATTTT.

The table lists this clonotype with a few counts. This chain uses TRBV7-9 with TRBJ1-5; 7 positions agree with TRBD1. CDR1 is SEHNR and CDR2 is FQNEAQ in the germline V gene (reference sequence). The CDR3 runs 16 residues. With V trimmed by 1 base and J by 0 bases, 3 bases remained unmatched. The CDR3 sequence: CASSLGGTVSNQPQHF. CDR3 DNA: TGTGCCAGCAGCTTAGGAGGGACAGTTAGCAATCAGCCCCAGCATTTT.

In its sample, this clonotype was seen a few times. This chain joins TRBV7-8 and TRBJ1-1, with no clear D. Looked up from germline, CDR1 is SGHVS and CDR2 is FQNEAQ. Trimming removed 6 bases at V and 1 base at J, with 15 bases between. The CDR3 spans 15 residues. The CDR3 DNA reads TGTGCCAGCAGACAAGAGGGTCACTGGAACACTGAAGCTTTCTTT. Protein product: CASRQEGHWNTEAFF.

V is TRBV9 and J is TRBJ2-2; 8 bases are shared with TRBD2. Germline V gene lookup returns CDR1 SGDLS and CDR2 YYNGEE. The V gene end was trimmed by 4 bases and the J gene end by 3 bases; junction bases not matched to a gene: 5. This CDR3 has 15 residues. The CDR3 loop reads CASSTSGGYTGELFF. The CDR3 DNA sequence: TGTGCCAGCAGCACGAGCGGGGGATACACCGGGGAGCTGTTTTTT.

This clonotype was detected many times. The genes are TRBV7-2 and TRBJ2-5; TRBD2 might be the D (6 bases). The V end was cut by 5 bases, the J end by 1 base, with 11 bases between. CDR3 length: 14 amino acids. CDR1 is SGHTA, CDR2 FQGNSA, per germline. The CDR3 region is CASSLGTFQETQYF. The DNA for the CDR3 is TGTGCCAGCAGCCTAGGGACTTTCCAAGAGACCCAGTACTTC.

This clonotype was counted many times. This sequence joins TRBV10-2 and TRBJ2-7; 7 positions agree with TRBD2. This CDR3 comprises 13 residues. Germline V lookup: CDR1 WSHSY, CDR2 SAAADI. Trimming took 4 bases from V and 4 from J; bases not matched to a gene: 4. Here the CDR3 reads CASSASGAYEQYV. The CDR3 DNA reads as TGCGCCAGCAGTGCCAGCGGGGCTTACGAGCAGTACGTC.

The chain carries TRBV5-1 and TRBJ1-6; D not resolved. Germline CDR1 reads SGHRS; CDR2 reads YFSETQ. The CDR3 spans 13 residues. V was cut by 0 bases and J by 7 bases, with 5 bases left in between. For the CDR3, the DNA is TGCGCCAGCAGCTTGGATGTGAATTCACCCCTCCACTTT. Translation gives CASSLDVNSPLHF.

This clonotype was seen a few times. This chain connects TRBV29-1 to TRBJ1-4, with a weak D call TRBD1 (5 bases). Germline CDR1 and CDR2: SQVTM and ANQGSEA. V gave up 4 bases and J gave up 7 bases, with 13 bases separating them. CDR3 length: 13 amino acids. The CDR3 sequence is CSVGAGTGEKLFF. For the CDR3, the DNA is TGCAGCGTTGGAGCCGGGACGGGTGAAAAACTGTTTTTT.

A few counts support this clonotype. The chain has TRBV11-2 and TRBJ2-3; 8 positions agree with TRBD1. The CDR3 consists of 19 residues. V lost 0 bases to trimming and J lost 2 bases; unmatched junction nucleotides: 13. Germline assignment: CDR1 SGHAT and CDR2 FQNNGV. In DNA, the CDR3 is TGTGCCAGCAGCTTAGAAGCCAGGGGGCTCGATCGTACCACAGATACGCAGTATTTT. It translates to CASSLEARGLDRTTDTQYF.

This clonotype was observed a handful of times. J is TRBJ1-3 and V is TRBV29-1; 8 bases map to TRBD1. Germline V gene lookup returns CDR1 SQVTM and CDR2 ANQGSEA. This CDR3 has 16 amino acids. This chain's CDR3 is CSVGLPQGASGNTIYF. CDR3 DNA: TGCAGTGTAGGCCTCCCTCAGGGGGCCTCTGGAAACACCATATATTTT.

The V gene is TRBV29-1, the J gene TRBJ1-1; D call uncertain. V lost 6 bases, J lost 0 bases, and 14 bases lay in between. This CDR3 region has 14 residues. CDR1 is SQVTM and CDR2 is ANQGSEA in the germline V gene. Here the CDR3 DNA reads TGCAGCGTGGAGATCAAAGGCATGAACACTGAAGCTTTCTTT. It codes for CSVEIKGMNTEAFF.

J is TRBJ2-1 and V is TRBV7-2; TRBD2 agrees at 8 bases. The CDR3 loop spans 13 amino acids. Germline CDR1 reads SGHTA; CDR2 reads FQGNSA. V lost 5 bases, J lost 9 bases, and 6 bases stayed unmatched. This chain's CDR3 is CASSITREGEQFF. In DNA form, the CDR3 reads TGTGCCAGCAGCATAACCCGGGAGGGTGAGCAGTTCTTC.

This clonotype was recorded many times. The chain joins TRBV10-2 to TRBJ1-6; D call uncertain. The CDR3 spans 13 residues. Per the germline V gene, CDR1 is WSHSY and CDR2 is SAAADI. Trimming removed 8 bases from V and 9 bases from J, with 14 bases in between. CDR3 residues: CASHTGLSSPLHF. Here the CDR3 DNA reads TGCGCCAGCCATACGGGTTTGAGTTCACCCCTCCACTTT.

This clonotype was detected a few times. V and J are TRBV27 and TRBJ2-7, with 11 bases identical to TRBD1. The ends lost 6 bases at V and 7 bases at J; junction bases unmatched: 5. The CDR3 has 13 amino acids. Per the germline V gene, CDR1 is MNHEY and CDR2 is SMNVEV (reference sequence). The DNA for the CDR3 is TGTGCCAGCAGGGGACAGGGGGTGGGGGAGCAGTACTTC. Residues: CASRGQGVGEQYF.

In nucleotides, the CDR3 is TGTGCCAGCAGCGTAGGGGCTAGCGGGAGCGTCGGTGAGCAGTTCTTC. This gives the protein CASSVGASGSVGEQFF. The gene calls are TRBV9 and TRBJ2-1; 10 bases align to TRBD2. This CDR3 has 16 residues. Per germline, CDR1 SGDLS and CDR2 YYNGEE. V shed 0 bases, J shed 9 bases, and the junction held 9 bases outside the gene matches.